The 17 T cell receptor beta chains below come from one sample, sequenced in a study of T cell repertoires in ileal Crohn's disease. This table comes from immunoSEQ multiplex PCR, and its TCRdb copy is limited to in-frame clones, with some not included. This table holds roughly 5,200 clones, roughly 80% found once. The sequenced sample was ileal tissue. These receptors all stem from an adult with Crohn's disease.

This chain connects TRBV15 to TRBJ2-3; D gene uncertain. Deletions cut 9 bases from V and 5 bases from J, with 9 bases between. The CDR3 sequence is 11 residues long. Germline V gene lookup returns CDR1 LNHNV and CDR2 YYDKDF (reference sequence). The CDR3 here is CATGNLDTQYF. In nucleotides, the CDR3 is TGTGCCACGGGCAATCTAGATACGCAGTATTTT.

This clone occurred once. This sequence joins TRBV29-1 and TRBJ1-2, with no clear D. The CDR3 loop spans 14 amino acids. Germline lookup yields CDR1 SQVTM and CDR2 ANQGSEA. V was pared by 3 bases and J by 6 bases, with 17 bases between. The CDR3 DNA follows: TGCAGCGTTGAGGATATACGGGGTTTCGATGGCTACACCTTC. This sequence encodes CSVEDIRGFDGYTF.

The V and J genes are TRBV7-3 and TRBJ2-1, with a tentative D call TRBD2 (5 bases). The V gene lost 1 base and the J gene lost 2 bases, with 9 bases spanning the gap. This CDR3 comprises 15 residues. Germline-derived CDR1 and CDR2 are SGHTA and FQGTGA. The CDR3 DNA reads TGTGCCAGCAGCTTAATGGCGGGTCCCTACAATGAGCAGTTCTTC. Translating it yields CASSLMAGPYNEQFF.

This clone was counted a single time. The gene calls are TRBV28 and TRBJ1-5; maybe TRBD1 (6 bases). Trimming removed 9 bases from V and 6 bases from J, with 21 bases in between. Germline loops: CDR1 MDHEN, CDR2 SYDVKM. The CDR3 runs to 15 residues. CDR3 sequence: CASLQARGGGQPQHF. The CDR3 nucleotides read TGTGCCAGTCTGCAGGCAAGGGGAGGGGGTCAGCCCCAGCATTTT. The full variable domain, in which reference TRBV28 and TRBJ1-5 provide the parts outside the CDR3, is DVKVTQSSRYLVKRTGEKVFLECVQDMDHENMFWYRQDPGLGLRLIYFSYDVKMKEKGDIPEGYSVSREKKERFSLILESASTNQTSMYLCASLQARGGGQPQHFGDGTRLSIL.

In this sample, this clone turned up a few times. This chain uses TRBV27 with TRBJ1-6; 7 nucleotides line up with TRBD1. Germline V gives CDR1 MNHEY, CDR2 SMNVEV (reference sequence). CDR3 length: 15 amino acids. V gave up 4 bases and J gave up 9 bases; unmatched junction bases: 9. CDR3 bases: TGTGCCAGCAGTTCACCGACAGGGACGGGTTCACCCCTCCACTTT. It codes for CASSSPTGTGSPLHF.

The chain carries TRBV5-1 and TRBJ2-1; the D gene is possibly TRBD1 (6 bases). Per the germline V gene, CDR1 is SGHRS and CDR2 is YFSETQ. V lost 6 bases to trimming and J lost 3 bases, with 13 bases between them. There are 14 residues in the CDR3. The DNA for the CDR3 is TGCGCCAGCACCCCCGGACAGTACTACAATGAGCAGTTCTTC. Its translation: CASTPGQYYNEQFF.

This clone has only a few counts. The chain employs TRBV11-2 and TRBJ1-1; 7 nucleotides agree with TRBD1. V shed 1 base, J shed 10 bases, and the junction held 6 bases outside the gene matches. CDR3 length equals 13 residues. Germline-derived CDR1 and CDR2 are SGHAT and FQNNGV. This chain's CDR3 is CASSLGQGDVAFF. The CDR3 DNA reads as TGTGCCAGCAGCTTAGGGCAGGGGGATGTAGCTTTCTTT.

There are a few counts of this clone. This chain joins TRBV9 and TRBJ1-3; D is perhaps TRBD1 (5 bases). The germline V gene has CDR1 SGDLS and CDR2 YYNGEE. The CDR3 sequence is 13 residues long. The V end lost 2 bases, the J end lost 3 bases, and 6 bases lay between the germline ends. CDR3 protein: CASSVGLGNTIYF. Here the CDR3 DNA reads TGTGCCAGCAGCGTGGGACTTGGAAACACCATATATTTT.

J is TRBJ1-1 and V is TRBV15; D is unresolved. The CDR3 loop spans 15 amino acids. In germline, CDR1 is LNHNV, CDR2 YYDKDF (reference sequence). Trimming removed 0 bases at V and 9 bases at J, with 17 bases between. The CDR3 protein is CATSRDLGGSYKAFF. In DNA, the CDR3 is TGTGCCACCAGCAGAGATCTGGGAGGGTCGTATAAAGCTTTCTTT.

As regards this clone: An end of the junction does not agree with germline; a read error may underlie this. This chain connects TRBV18 to TRBJ1-1; TRBD1 might be the D (6 bases). This CDR3 comprises 14 residues. Germline CDR1 is KGHSH and CDR2 is LQKENI. CDR3: CASSQQVGDTEAFF. CDR3 coding DNA: TGTGCCAGCTCACAACAGGTGGGGGACACTGAGGCTTTCTTT.

The chain uses TRBV28 and TRBJ2-6; TRBD2 is a possible D gene (7 bases). Deletions cut 1 base from V and 0 bases from J, with 16 bases between. The CDR3 is made up of 19 amino acids. CDR1 and CDR2 (germline): MDHEN, SYDVKM. The CDR3 is CASSLFGGGAPSGANVLTF. For the CDR3, the DNA is TGTGCCAGCAGTTTATTTGGGGGGGGCGCCCCCTCTGGGGCCAACGTCCTGACTTTC.

V gene TRBV5-6 combines with J gene TRBJ1-3; TRBD1 matches 7 bases. V dropped 4 bases and J dropped 0; count of bases not matched to a gene: 13. Per germline, CDR1 SGHDT and CDR2 YYEEEE. The CDR3 consists of 18 residues. CDR3 in amino acids: CASSQIWDSGFSGNTIYF. The CDR3 region has the DNA TGTGCCAGCAGCCAGATTTGGGACAGCGGATTCTCTGGAAACACCATATATTTT.

This clone was observed a handful of times. The V call is TRBV5-1, the J call TRBJ2-3; 8 bases fit TRBD2. Germline lookup yields CDR1 SGHRS and CDR2 YFSETQ. There are 15 residues in the CDR3. J lost 1 base, V lost 2 bases, and 3 bases had no gene match. The CDR3 protein is CASSLLAVRTDTQYF. For the CDR3, the DNA is TGCGCCAGCAGCTTACTAGCGGTTCGCACAGATACGCAGTATTTT.

This chain uses TRBV18 with TRBJ2-1; 9 nucleotides align to TRBD2. This CDR3 is 20 amino acids long. V was clipped by 3 bases and J by 5 bases; unmatched bases: 20. Germline CDR1 and CDR2: KGHSH and LQKENI. CDR3 bases: TGTGCCAGCTCACCGATCCGATCGATGGGGAATAGCGGGAGAGACAATGAGCAGTTCTTC. Protein: CASSPIRSMGNSGRDNEQFF.

This sequence joins TRBV15 and TRBJ2-7; TRBD2 matches at 11 bases. V lost 4 bases to trimming and J lost 6 bases; unmatched junction nucleotides: 8. The CDR3 is 15 amino acids. Per germline, CDR1 LNHNV and CDR2 YYDKDF (reference sequence). CDR3 in amino acids: CATSKRLAGKVEQYF. In nucleotides, the CDR3 is TGTGCCACCAGCAAACGACTAGCGGGGAAGGTCGAGCAGTACTTC.

This chain joins TRBV28 and TRBJ2-5; maybe TRBD2 (7 bases). The CDR3 contains 17 residues. With 3 bases removed from V and 2 bases from J, the gap between germline ends came to 19 bases. Germline values: CDR1 MDHEN, CDR2 SYDVKM. CDR3 sequence: CASSFSGLGGRQETQYF. The CDR3 DNA sequence: TGTGCCAGCAGTTTCTCCGGACTAGGGGGTCGGCAAGAGACCCAGTACTTC.

CDR3 protein: CASSFTSSAYEQYF. Written as DNA, the CDR3 is TGCGCCAGCAGTTTCACTAGTTCCGCCTACGAGCAGTACTTC. This chain joins TRBV5-1 and TRBJ2-7; tentative D call: TRBD2 (5 bases). V lost 5 bases and J 2 bases, leaving 14 bases between the germline ends. The CDR3 spans 14 residues. From germline, CDR1 is SGHRS and CDR2 YFSETQ.